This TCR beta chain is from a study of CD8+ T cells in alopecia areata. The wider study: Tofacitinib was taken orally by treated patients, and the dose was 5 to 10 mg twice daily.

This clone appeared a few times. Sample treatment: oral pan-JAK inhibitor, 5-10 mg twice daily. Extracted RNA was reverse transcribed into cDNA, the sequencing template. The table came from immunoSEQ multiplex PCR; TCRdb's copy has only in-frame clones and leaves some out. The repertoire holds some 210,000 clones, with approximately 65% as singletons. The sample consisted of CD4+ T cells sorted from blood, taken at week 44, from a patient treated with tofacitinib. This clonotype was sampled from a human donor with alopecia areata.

The CDR3 region is CSVQQGARSTEAFF. CDR3 DNA sequence: TGCAGCGTCCAGCAGGGGGCGCGGAGCACTGAAGCTTTCTTT. This rearrangement joins TRBV29-1 to TRBJ1-1; 8 bases match TRBD1. This CDR3 has 14 amino acids. J was trimmed by 4 bases and V by 6 bases; bases with no gene match: 10. Germline lookup yields CDR1 SQVTM and CDR2 ANQGSEA. Filled out from reference TRBV29-1 and TRBJ1-1, the complete variable domain reads SAVISQKPSRDICQRGTSLTIQCQVDSQVTMMFWYRQQPGQSLTLIATANQGSEATYESGFVIDKFPISRPNLTFSTLTVSNMSPEDSSIYLCSVQQGARSTEAFFGQGTRLTVV.